This TCR beta chain was recorded in a study of blood T cells in healthy people across ages (dated by TCRdb to the mid-2010s). Background for the entire study: Template switching captured roughly one uniquely barcoded TCR beta cDNA molecule per two T cells in model experiments. The study measured age-related changes in TCR beta repertoire diversity using deep sequencing normalized with unique cDNA molecular identifiers. Four age groups were formed from the donors: young (average approximately 17 years), middle-aged (just under 40), aged (62) and long-lived (about 75). To avoid experimental bias, donors of different ages were randomly spread across the sequencing lanes. Using the same blood draw, the study looked at two additional independent replicas of 1 million unique cDNA reads for two donors, one aged 18 to 30 and the other aged 80 or older.

The library came from 5' RACE. The instrument given in TCRdb is Illumina HiSeq 2500. The second PCR ran for about 6 to 12 cycles and used a J-beta primer mix along with a sample-barcoded 5' primer. A template-switch 5' adaptor carrying 12 random nucleotides introduced a unique molecular identifier onto each TCR beta cDNA molecule. Each sample yielded at least 3 million CDR3-containing paired-end reads. The Mint cDNA synthesis kit, primed by a TRBC-specific oligonucleotide, was used to synthesize first-strand cDNA from all RNA. After uracil-DNA glycosylase treatment, a first 18-cycle PCR used universal primers M1SS and BC2_uni_R on all cDNA. In the paper's pipeline: For normalization, 1 million high-quality reads were randomly selected from each sample, with every read carrying a distinct molecular identifier. Reads with shared molecular identifiers were discarded instead of being binned into consensus sequences. CDR3 identification, clonotype clustering and error correction used MiTCR with a Q25 quality threshold and the strictest error-elimination algorithm. A nonparametric unseen species model with Euler transformation was used to estimate lower-bound total TCR beta diversity. The raw public reads went through TCRdb reprocessing: fastp at Q25, MiXCR clone calling, in-frame beta chains kept. Every distinct CDR3 protein forms one entry, paired with its most common genes and DNA. It is TCRdb's table, rather than the study itself, that gives the V and J calls and clone size. This sample has roughly 720,000 distinct CDR3 sequences in its table, and around half of those were observed once. The ten largest make up roughly two fifths of the sample.

This clonotype was observed once. Its cognate antigen has yet to be identified. Within one base of it there is no much larger clone, and no base qualities were kept. One read offers little support. V loses 0 bases, J loses 0 bases, and the germline ends lie 12 bases apart. Via the germline V gene (reference sequence), CDR1 is LGHDT and CDR2 YNNKEL. The CDR3 runs 16 residues from the cysteine to the phenylalanine. The entry retains the CDR3 DNA only, 48 bases that are in frame from base 1. The approximately 40 donors, aged roughly 6 to 90 years, were systemically healthy Caucasian individuals from Russia. Roughly 9 milliliters of peripheral blood were drawn from each donor into EDTA-treated Vacutainer tubes. PBMCs were isolated by Ficoll-Paque density-gradient centrifugation, with at least 7 million obtained per sample. Total RNA, at least 6 micrograms per sample, was extracted from PBMCs with Trizol reagent. Naive CD45RAhigh/CD27high T cell percentages were measured by flow cytometry on a PBMC aliquot from every donor.

Study-wide findings and limitations: As age increased, observed TCR beta diversity per million T cells dropped in a roughly linear way, and a significant reduction was already evident by age about 40. Estimates of total diversity based on one million sequenced T cells were considered lower bounds and underestimates. Bulk unsorted PBMC profiling prevented conclusive comparison of naive and antigen-experienced compartments. Compared with the aged group, more naive CD4+ T cells, fewer expanded clones and increased TCR diversity were shown by the long-lived group, suggesting age selection. The percentage of naive T cells measured by flow cytometry correlated strongly with observed TCR beta diversity. Because the CMV infection status of the donors was unknown, age-related changes in expanded clonotypes may potentially have been confounded.

The sequence is built from TRBV3-1 and TRBJ2-7, with no confidently assigned D gene. The TCR originated in a man older than 75 in good health. Source material: blood. CDR3 loop: CASSQDRTFSSYEQYF. The bases read TGTGCCAGCAGCCAAGACCGAACTTTTAGCTCCTACGAGCAGTACTTC.